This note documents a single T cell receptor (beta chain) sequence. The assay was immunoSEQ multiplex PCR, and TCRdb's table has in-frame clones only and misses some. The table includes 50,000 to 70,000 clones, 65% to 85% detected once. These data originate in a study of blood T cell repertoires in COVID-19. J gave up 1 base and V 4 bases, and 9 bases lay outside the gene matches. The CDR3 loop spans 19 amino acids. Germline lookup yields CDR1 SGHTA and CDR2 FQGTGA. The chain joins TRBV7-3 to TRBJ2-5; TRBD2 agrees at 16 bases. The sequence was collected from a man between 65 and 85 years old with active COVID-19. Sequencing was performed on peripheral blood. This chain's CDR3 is CASSSLGTSGRAIQETQYF. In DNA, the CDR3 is TGTGCCAGCAGCTCCCTTGGGACTAGCGGGAGGGCAATCCAAGAGACCCAGTACTTC.